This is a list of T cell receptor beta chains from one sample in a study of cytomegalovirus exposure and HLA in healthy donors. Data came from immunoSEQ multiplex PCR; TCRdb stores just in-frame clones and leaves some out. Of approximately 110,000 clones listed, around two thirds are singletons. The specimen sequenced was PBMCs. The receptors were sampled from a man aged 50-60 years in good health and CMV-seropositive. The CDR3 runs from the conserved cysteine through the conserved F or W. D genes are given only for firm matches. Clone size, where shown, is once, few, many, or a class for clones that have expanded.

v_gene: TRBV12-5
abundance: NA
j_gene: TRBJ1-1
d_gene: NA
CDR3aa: CASGSALDRNTEAFF
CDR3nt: TGTGCTAGTGGTTCGGCCTTGGACAGGAACACTGAAGCTTTCTTT

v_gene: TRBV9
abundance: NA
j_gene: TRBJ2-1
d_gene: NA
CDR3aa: CASSLYNEQFF
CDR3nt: TGTGCCAGCAGCCTCTACAATGAGCAGTTCTTC

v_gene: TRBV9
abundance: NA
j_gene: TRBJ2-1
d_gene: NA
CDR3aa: CASSVATHYDNEQFF
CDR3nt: TGTGCCAGCAGCGTAGCAACTCACTATGACAATGAGCAGTTCTTC

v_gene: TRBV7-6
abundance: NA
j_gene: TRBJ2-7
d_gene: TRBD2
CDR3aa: CASSLGGAGDYEQYF
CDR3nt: TGTGCCAGCAGCTTAGGGGGAGCGGGGGACTACGAGCAGTACTTC

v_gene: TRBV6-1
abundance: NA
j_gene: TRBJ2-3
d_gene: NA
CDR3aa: CASSEAAGPDTQYF
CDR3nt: TGTGCCAGCAGTGAAGCCGCAGGGCCAGATACGCAGTATTTT

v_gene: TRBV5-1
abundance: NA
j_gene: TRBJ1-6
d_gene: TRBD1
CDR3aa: CASSWDRANSPLHF
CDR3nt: TGCGCCAGCAGCTGGGACAGGGCAAATTCACCCCTCCACTTT

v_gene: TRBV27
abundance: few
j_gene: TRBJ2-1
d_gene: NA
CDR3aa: CASSSFRQGTSGPKFF
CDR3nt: TGTGCCAGCAGTTCCTTTCGACAGGGAACTAGCGGCCCAAAGTTCTTC

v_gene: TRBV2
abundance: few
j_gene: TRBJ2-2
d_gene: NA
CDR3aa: CASRVGPDTGELFF
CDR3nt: TGTGCCAGCAGGGTTGGGCCCGACACCGGGGAGCTGTTTTTT

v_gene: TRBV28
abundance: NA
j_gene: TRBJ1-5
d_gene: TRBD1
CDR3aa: CASILGGGQGNQPQHF
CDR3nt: TGTGCCAGCATCCTCGGGGGGGGACAGGGTAATCAGCCCCAGCATTTT

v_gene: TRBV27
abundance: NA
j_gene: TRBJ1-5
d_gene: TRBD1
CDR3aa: CASSFRTGYSNQPQHF
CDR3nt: TGTGCCAGCAGTTTCAGGACAGGCTATAGCAATCAGCCCCAGCATTTT

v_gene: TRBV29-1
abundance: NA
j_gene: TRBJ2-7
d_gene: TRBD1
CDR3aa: CSARTGSDEQYF
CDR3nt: TGCAGCGCAAGGACAGGGTCGGACGAGCAGTACTTC

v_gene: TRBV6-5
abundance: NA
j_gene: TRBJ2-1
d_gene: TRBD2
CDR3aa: CASSYKAGLSYNEQFF
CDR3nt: TGTGCCAGCAGTTACAAAGCGGGACTCTCCTACAATGAGCAGTTCTTC

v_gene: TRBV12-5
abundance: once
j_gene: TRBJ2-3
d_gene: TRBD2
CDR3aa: CASDIPGLASTDTQYF
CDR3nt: TGTGCTAGTGATATCCCGGGACTAGCGTCGACAGATACGCAGTATTTT

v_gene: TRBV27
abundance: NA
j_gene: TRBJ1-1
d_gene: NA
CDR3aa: CASSRSRVANTEAFF
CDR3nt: TGTGCCAGCAGTCGTTCGAGGGTTGCGAACACTGAAGCTTTCTTT

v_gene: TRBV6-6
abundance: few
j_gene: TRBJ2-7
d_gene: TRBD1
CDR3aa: CASSYSDRHSYEQYF
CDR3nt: TGTGCCAGCAGTTACTCGGACAGGCACTCCTACGAGCAGTACTTC

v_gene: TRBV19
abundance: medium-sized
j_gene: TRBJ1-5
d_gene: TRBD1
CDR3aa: CASSMDGTGGFQPQHF
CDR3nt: TGTGCCAGTAGTATGGACGGGACAGGGGGTTTTCAGCCCCAGCATTTT

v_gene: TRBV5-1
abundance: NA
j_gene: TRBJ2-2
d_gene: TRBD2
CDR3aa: CASSLFGGGTGELFF
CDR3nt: TGCGCCAGCAGCTTGTTCGGCGGGGGGACCGGGGAGCTGTTTTTT

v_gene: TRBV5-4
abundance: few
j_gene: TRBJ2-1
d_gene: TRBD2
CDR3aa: CASSLVRLAGVNEQFF
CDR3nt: TGTGCCAGCAGCTTGGTTCGACTAGCGGGAGTAAATGAGCAGTTCTTC

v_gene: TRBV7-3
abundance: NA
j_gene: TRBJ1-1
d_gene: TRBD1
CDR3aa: CASSLTGGTEAFF
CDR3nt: TGTGCCAGCAGCCTAACAGGGGGCACTGAAGCTTTCTTT

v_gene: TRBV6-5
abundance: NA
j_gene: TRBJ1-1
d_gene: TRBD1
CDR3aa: CASSTRDSNTEAFF
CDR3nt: TGTGCCAGCAGTACTCGGGACAGCAACACTGAAGCTTTCTTT

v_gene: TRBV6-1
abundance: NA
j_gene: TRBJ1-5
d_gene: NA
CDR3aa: CASSLRRDGQPQHF
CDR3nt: TGTGCCAGCAGTTTGCGCAGGGATGGACAGCCCCAGCATTTT

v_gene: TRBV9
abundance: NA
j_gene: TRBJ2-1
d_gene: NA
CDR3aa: CASGGTGNEQFF
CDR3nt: TGTGCCAGCGGGGGAACAGGGAATGAGCAGTTCTTC

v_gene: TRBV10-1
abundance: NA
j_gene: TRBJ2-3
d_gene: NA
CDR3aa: CASSEWGTSTDTQYF
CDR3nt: TGCGCCAGCAGTGAATGGGGGACTAGCACAGATACGCAGTATTTT

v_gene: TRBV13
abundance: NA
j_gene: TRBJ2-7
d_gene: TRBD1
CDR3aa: CASSSTTGSYEQYF
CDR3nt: TGTGCCAGCAGCTCGACGACAGGGTCCTACGAGCAGTACTTC

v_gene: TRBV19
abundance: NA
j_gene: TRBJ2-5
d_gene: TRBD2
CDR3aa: CASSIRREETQYF
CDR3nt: TGTGCCAGTAGTATCCGGCGGGAGGAGACCCAGTACTTC

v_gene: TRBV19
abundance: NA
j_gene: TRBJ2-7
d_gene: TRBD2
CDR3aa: CASSLGLAGFYEQYF
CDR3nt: TGTGCCAGTAGTTTGGGACTAGCGGGATTCTACGAGCAGTACTTC

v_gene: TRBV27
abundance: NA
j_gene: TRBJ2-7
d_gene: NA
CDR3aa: CASSFETVPLDEQYF
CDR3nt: TGTGCCAGCAGTTTTGAGACAGTCCCTTTGGACGAGCAGTACTTC

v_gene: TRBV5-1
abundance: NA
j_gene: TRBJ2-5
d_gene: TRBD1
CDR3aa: CASSLSGQSQETQYF
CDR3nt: TGCGCCAGCAGCTTATCGGGACAGTCCCAAGAGACCCAGTACTTC

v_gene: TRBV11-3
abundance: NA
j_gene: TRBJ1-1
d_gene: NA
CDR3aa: CASSLGGARPREAFF
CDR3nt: TGTGCCAGCAGCTTAGGAGGTGCCCGTCCCCGTGAAGCTTTCTTT

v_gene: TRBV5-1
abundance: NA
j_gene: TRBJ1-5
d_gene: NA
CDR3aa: CASSLGGISNQPQHF
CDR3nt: TGCGCCAGCAGCTTGGGAGGCATTAGCAATCAGCCCCAGCATTTT

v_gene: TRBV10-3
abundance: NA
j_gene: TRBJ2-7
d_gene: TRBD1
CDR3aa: CAISLGGTGASYEQYF
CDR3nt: TGTGCCATCAGCCTTGGGGGGACAGGGGCTTCCTACGAGCAGTACTTC

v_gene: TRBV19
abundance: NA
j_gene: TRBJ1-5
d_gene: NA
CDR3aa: CASSQAGWGNQPQHF
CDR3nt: TGTGCCAGTAGTCAAGCAGGGTGGGGCAATCAGCCCCAGCATTTT

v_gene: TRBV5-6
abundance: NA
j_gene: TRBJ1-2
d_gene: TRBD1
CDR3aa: CASSPRDRVGNYGYTF
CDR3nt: TGTGCCAGCAGCCCCCGGGACAGGGTAGGAAACTATGGCTACACCTTC

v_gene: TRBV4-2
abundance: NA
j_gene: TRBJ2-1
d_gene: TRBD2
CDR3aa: CASSFRTSGANNEQFF
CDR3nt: TGTGCCAGCAGCTTTCGGACTAGCGGGGCAAACAATGAGCAGTTCTTC

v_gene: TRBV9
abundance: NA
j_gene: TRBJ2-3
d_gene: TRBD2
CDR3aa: CASTLAGPTDTQYF
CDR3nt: TGTGCCAGCACCCTAGCGGGCCCCACAGATACGCAGTATTTT

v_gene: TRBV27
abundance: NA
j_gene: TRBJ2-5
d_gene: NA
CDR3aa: CASGRQGGETQYF
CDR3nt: TGTGCCAGCGGACGACAGGGAGGAGAGACCCAGTACTTC

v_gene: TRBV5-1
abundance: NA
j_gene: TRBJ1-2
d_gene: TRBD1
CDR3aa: CASSLGQGGYGYTF
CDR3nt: TGCGCCAGCAGCCTCGGACAGGGAGGCTATGGCTACACCTTC

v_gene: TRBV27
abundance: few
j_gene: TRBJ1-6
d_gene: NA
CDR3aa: CASSPLTGNNSPLHF
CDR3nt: TGTGCCAGCAGTCCACTGACAGGCAATAATTCACCCCTCCACTTT

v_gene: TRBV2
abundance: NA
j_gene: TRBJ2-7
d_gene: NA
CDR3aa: CASSEGGQMGYEQYF
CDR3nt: TGTGCCAGCAGTGAAGGGGGGCAGATGGGGTACGAGCAGTACTTC

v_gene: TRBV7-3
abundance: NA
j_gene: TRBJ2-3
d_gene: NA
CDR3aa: CASSSTGGGFATDTQYF
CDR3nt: TGTGCCAGCAGCTCGACAGGTGGCGGGTTCGCCACAGATACGCAGTATTTT

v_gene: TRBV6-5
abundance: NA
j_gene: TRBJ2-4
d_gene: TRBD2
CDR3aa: CASSYSGGVENIQYF
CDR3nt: TGTGCCAGCAGTTACTCGGGAGGGGTGGAAAACATTCAGTACTTC

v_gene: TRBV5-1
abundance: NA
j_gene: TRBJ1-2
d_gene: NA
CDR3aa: CASSLDRSYGYTF
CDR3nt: TGCGCCAGCAGCTTGGACAGAAGCTATGGCTACACCTTC

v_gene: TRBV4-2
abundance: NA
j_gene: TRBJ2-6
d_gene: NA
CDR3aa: CASSQGSSELSGANVLTF
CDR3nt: TGTGCCAGCAGCCAAGGATCTAGCGAACTATCTGGGGCCAACGTCCTGACTTTC

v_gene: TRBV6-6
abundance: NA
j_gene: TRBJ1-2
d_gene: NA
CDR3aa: CASRLPEDYGYTF
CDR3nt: TGTGCCAGCAGACTCCCAGAGGACTATGGCTACACCTTC

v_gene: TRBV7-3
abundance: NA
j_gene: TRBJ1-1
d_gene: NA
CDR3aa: CASSLTGGNTEAFF
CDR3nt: TGTGCCAGCAGCTTAACCGGGGGAAACACTGAAGCTTTCTTT

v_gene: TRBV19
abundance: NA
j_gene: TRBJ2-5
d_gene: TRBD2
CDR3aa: CASSLLGGTQETQYF
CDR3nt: TGTGCCAGTAGTCTCTTGGGGGGGACCCAAGAGACCCAGTACTTC

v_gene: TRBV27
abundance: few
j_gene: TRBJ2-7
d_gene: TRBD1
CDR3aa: CASSSGGPYEQYF
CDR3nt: TGTGCCAGCAGTTCAGGGGGCCCCTACGAGCAGTACTTC

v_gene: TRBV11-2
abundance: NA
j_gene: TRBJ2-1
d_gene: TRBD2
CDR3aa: CASSSSGRASNEQFF
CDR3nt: TGTGCCAGCAGCTCCAGCGGGAGGGCCTCCAATGAGCAGTTCTTC

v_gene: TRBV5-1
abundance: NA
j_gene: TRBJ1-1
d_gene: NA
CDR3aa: CASSSRGGNTEAFF
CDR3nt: TGCGCCAGCAGCTCGAGGGGGGGTAACACTGAAGCTTTCTTT

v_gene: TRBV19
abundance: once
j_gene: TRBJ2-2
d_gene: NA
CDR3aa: CASSPLRGREYTGELFF
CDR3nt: TGTGCCAGTAGTCCTCTTAGGGGGAGAGAGTACACCGGGGAGCTGTTTTTT

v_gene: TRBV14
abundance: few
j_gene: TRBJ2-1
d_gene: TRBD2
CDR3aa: CASSQGLGLAGNEQFF
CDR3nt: TGTGCCAGCAGCCAGGGTTTGGGACTAGCGGGCAATGAGCAGTTCTTC

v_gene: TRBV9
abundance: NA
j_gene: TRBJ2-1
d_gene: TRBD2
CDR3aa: CASSGTSGYNEQFF
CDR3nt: TGTGCCAGCAGCGGGACTAGCGGCTACAATGAGCAGTTCTTC

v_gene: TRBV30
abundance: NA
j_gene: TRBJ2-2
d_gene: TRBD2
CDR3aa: CAWSVGGGTSGGELFF
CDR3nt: TGTGCCTGGAGTGTAGGCGGGGGAACCTCGGGCGGGGAGCTGTTTTTT

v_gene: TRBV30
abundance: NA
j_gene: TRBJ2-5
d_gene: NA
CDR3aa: CAWSLTAGKGETQYF
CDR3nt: TGTGCCTGGAGTCTAACTGCAGGGAAGGGAGAGACCCAGTACTTC